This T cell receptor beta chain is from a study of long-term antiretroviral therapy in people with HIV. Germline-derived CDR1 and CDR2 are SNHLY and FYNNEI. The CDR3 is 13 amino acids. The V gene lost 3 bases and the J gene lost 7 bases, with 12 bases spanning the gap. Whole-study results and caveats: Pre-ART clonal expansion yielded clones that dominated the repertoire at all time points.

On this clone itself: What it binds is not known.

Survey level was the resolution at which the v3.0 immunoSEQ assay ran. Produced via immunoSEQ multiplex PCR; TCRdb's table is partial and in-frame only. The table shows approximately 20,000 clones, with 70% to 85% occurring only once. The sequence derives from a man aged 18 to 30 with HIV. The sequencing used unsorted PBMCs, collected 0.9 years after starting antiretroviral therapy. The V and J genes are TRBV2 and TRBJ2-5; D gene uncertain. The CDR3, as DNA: TGTGCCAGCAGTGATACCTACGTGGGGACCCAGTACTTC. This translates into CASSDTYVGTQYF.